One and the same sample provided the 13 T cell receptor beta chains below, sequenced in a study of human T cells and chemical hapten exposure. Time point given: patch test 1, 2 weeks after DPC sensitization. The sample's treatment: therapeutic diphenylcyclopropenone sensitization with weekly scalp DPC. Via MiXCR, TCRdb re-called the RACE reads, giving one row per CDR3 protein. The sample records about 360,000 distinct CDR3 sequences, roughly 4.8% being singletons. The input for sequencing was whole blood, taken in connection with sensitization to the hapten diphenylcyclopropenone (DPC). All receptors derive from a woman in her forties or fifties with alopecia areata. Some clones in this sample may be carry-over from other donors' samples.

This clonotype was seen a few times. The chain is built from TRBV7-7 and TRBJ2-2; D remains unclear. The V gene lost 5 bases and the J gene lost 3 bases, with 13 bases spanning the gap. Germline CDR1 SSHAT, CDR2 FNYEAQ (reference sequence). This CDR3 contains 15 residues. DNA for the CDR3: TGTGCCAGCAGCCCCGACATTATGCACACCGGGGAGCTGTTTTTT. This sequence encodes CASSPDIMHTGELFF.

This clonotype was seen many times. V and J are TRBV6-1 and TRBJ1-5; TRBD1 matches at 7 bases. The ends lost 7 bases at V and 10 bases at J; junction bases unmatched: 13. The CDR3 sequence is 14 residues long. CDR1 MNHNS and CDR2 SASEGT come from the germline V gene. The CDR3: CASNVGTDMRPQHF. The CDR3 bases are TGTGCCAGCAACGTCGGGACAGACATGCGTCCCCAGCATTTT.

This sequence joins TRBV14 and TRBJ1-1; the D is unclear. The CDR3 extends over 13 amino acids. The germline V gene encodes CDR1 SGHDN and CDR2 FVKESK. Trimming took off 0 bases at V and 12 bases at J, with 14 bases between the two ends. The CDR3 region has the DNA TGTGCCAGCAGCCAAGATAGGCAAGGAAGGCCTTTCTTT. It translates to CASSQDRQGRPFF.

This clonotype was seen ten or more times. V usage is TRBV18 and J usage is TRBJ1-6, with 9 bases aligning to TRBD1. CDR3 length: 15 amino acids. V was pared by 2 bases and J by 10 bases, with 6 bases of the junction left unmatched. Germline V gene lookup returns CDR1 KGHSH and CDR2 LQKENI. CDR3 residues: CASSPVPGQGSPLHF. The CDR3 nucleotides are TGTGCCAGCTCACCAGTTCCGGGACAGGGCTCACCCCTCCACTTT.

This chain connects TRBV2 to TRBJ2-7; the match to TRBD2 covers 7 bases. Per germline, CDR1 SNHLY and CDR2 FYNNEI. The CDR3 is 16 residues long. V lost 4 bases, J lost 3 bases, and 12 bases stayed unmatched. The DNA for the CDR3 is TGTGCCAGCAGTGCCGATTCCCTTGGACTAGTCTACGAGCAGTACTTC. Its translation: CASSADSLGLVYEQYF.

This clonotype was seen a handful of times. In DNA form, the CDR3 reads TGTGCCAGCAGCGGGGGGGGCCCTAGCGGGAGTACCGAGCAGTACTTC. It specifies CASSGGGPSGSTEQYF. The chain links TRBV9 to TRBJ2-7, with 10 bases identical to TRBD2. The CDR3 runs 16 residues. CDR1 is SGDLS, CDR2 YYNGEE, per germline. V shed 3 bases and J 6 bases; nucleotides not matched to a gene: 12.

This clonotype appeared many times. Just one base apart from a much larger clone, this may be a read error. The CDR3 reads CASRPSTDTQYF. In DNA form, the CDR3 reads TGTGCCAGCAGACCTAGCACAGATACGCAGTATTTT. V usage is TRBV13 and J usage is TRBJ2-3; D gene uncertain. V lost 6 bases, J lost 0 bases, and 4 bases lay in between. Germline lookup yields CDR1 PRHDT and CDR2 FYEKMQ (reference sequence). This CDR3 spans 12 amino acids.

This chain links TRBV18 with TRBJ1-1; the D gene is possibly TRBD1 (6 bases). V was trimmed by 2 bases and J by 5 bases, leaving 15 bases between them. The CDR3 extends over 15 amino acids. The germline V gene has CDR1 KGHSH and CDR2 LQKENI. In DNA form, the CDR3 reads TGTGCCAGCTCACCAAAAGAAGGGGGATGGACTGAAGCTTTCTTT. It translates to CASSPKEGGWTEAFF.

There are many counts of this clonotype. The chain has TRBV4-1 and TRBJ1-2; D perhaps matches TRBD1 (5 bases). This CDR3 has 15 residues. Germline V gene lookup returns CDR1 MGHRA and CDR2 YSYEKL. With 4 bases removed from V and 0 bases from J, the gap between germline ends came to 12 bases. In nucleotides, the CDR3 is TGCGCCAGCAGCCTTAGGGACGGTGCTAACTATGGCTACACCTTC. Amino acids: CASSLRDGANYGYTF.

This clonotype was seen only a few times. This chain joins TRBV28 and TRBJ2-7; the D is unclear. The V end was cut by 2 bases, the J end by 1 base, with 12 bases between. This CDR3 is 15 amino acids long. CDR1 is MDHEN and CDR2 is SYDVKM in the germline V gene. In nucleotides, the CDR3 is TGTGCCAGCAGTTTAAGGGATGGTGGGTCCTACGAGCAGTACTTC. This translates into CASSLRDGGSYEQYF.

This clonotype was counted a few times. The chain uses TRBV29-1 and TRBJ2-6; weak D call: TRBD1 (6 bases). Germline loops: CDR1 SQVTM, CDR2 ANQGSEA. The V end was cut by 0 bases, the J end by 0 bases, with 15 bases between. This CDR3 is 18 amino acids long. This CDR3 reads CSVEDRTDTTSGANVLTF. CDR3 coding DNA: TGCAGCGTTGAAGATAGGACAGATACCACCTCTGGGGCCAACGTCCTGACTTTC.

This clonotype was detected ten times or more. This chain uses TRBV12-3 or TRBV12-4 with TRBJ1-1, with 10 bases fitting TRBD1. The CDR3 totals 17 residues. The trim removed 5 bases at V and 0 bases at J, leaving 9 bases unmatched. Here the CDR3 reads CASSIEGQGIVNTEAFF. The CDR3 DNA reads TGTGCCAGCAGTATTGAGGGACAGGGGATAGTGAACACTGAAGCTTTCTTT.

This clonotype occurred a few times. CDR3 residues: CASSVAEYTQYF. In DNA, the CDR3 is TGTGCCAGCAGTGTCGCGGAATATACGCAGTATTTT. The V and J genes are TRBV2 and TRBJ2-3; no definite D call. The length of the CDR3 is 12 residues. Trimming left V 4 bases short and J 7 bases short, with 9 bases between. Looked up from germline, CDR1 is SNHLY and CDR2 is FYNNEI.